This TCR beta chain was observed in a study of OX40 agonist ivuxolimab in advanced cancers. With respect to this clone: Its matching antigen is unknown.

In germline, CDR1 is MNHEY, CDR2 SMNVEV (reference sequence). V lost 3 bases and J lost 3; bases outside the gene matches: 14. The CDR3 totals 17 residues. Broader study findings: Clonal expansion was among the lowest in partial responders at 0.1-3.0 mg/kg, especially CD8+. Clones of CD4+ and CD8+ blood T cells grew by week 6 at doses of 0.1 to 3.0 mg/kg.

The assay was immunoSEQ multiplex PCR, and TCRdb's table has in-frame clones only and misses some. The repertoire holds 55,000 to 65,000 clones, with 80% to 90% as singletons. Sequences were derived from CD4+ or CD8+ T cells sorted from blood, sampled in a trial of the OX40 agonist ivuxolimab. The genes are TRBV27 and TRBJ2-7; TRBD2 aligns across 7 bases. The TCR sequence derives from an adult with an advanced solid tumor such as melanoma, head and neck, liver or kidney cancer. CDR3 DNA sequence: TGTGCCAGCAGTTTTTATCGGAGGGACCTAGCGGACTACGAGCAGTACTTC. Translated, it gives CASSFYRRDLADYEQYF.